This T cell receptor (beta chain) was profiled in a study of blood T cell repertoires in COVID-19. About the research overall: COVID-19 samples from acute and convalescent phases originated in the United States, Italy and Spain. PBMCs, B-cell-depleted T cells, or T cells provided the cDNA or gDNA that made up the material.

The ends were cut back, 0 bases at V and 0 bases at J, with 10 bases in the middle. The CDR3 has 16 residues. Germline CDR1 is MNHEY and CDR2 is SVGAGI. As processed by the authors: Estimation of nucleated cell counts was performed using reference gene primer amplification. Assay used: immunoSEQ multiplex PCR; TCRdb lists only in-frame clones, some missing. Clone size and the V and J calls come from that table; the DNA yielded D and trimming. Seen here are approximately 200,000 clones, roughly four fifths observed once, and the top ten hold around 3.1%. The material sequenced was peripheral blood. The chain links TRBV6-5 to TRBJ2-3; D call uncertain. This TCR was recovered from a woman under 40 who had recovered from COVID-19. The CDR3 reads CASSYSGPSSTDTQYF. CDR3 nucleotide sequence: TGTGCCAGCAGTTACTCTGGGCCATCAAGCACAGATACGCAGTATTTT.